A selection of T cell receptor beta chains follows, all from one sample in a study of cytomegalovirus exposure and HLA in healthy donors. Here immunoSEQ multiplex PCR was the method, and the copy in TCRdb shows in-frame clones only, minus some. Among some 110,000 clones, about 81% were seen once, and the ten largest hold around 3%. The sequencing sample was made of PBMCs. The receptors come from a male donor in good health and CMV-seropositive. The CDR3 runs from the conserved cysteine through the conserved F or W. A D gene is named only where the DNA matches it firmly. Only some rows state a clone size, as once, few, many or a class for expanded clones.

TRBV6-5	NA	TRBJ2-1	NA	CASSPEGDEQFF	TGTGCCAGCAGTCCTGAGGGGGATGAGCAGTTCTTC
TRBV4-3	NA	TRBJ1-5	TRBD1	CASSQETGGGQPQHF	TGCGCCAGCAGCCAAGAGACAGGGGGCGGTCAGCCCCAGCATTTT
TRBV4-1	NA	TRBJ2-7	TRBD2	CASSHLGVAGEQYF	TGCGCCAGCAGCCACCTTGGGGTAGCGGGAGAGCAGTACTTC
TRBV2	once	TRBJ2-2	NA	CASSASGELFF	TGTGCCAGCAGTGCCAGCGGGGAGCTGTTTTTT
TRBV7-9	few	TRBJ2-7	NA	CSSSLATTIYEQYF	TGTTCCAGCAGCTTAGCTACTACGATCTACGAGCAGTACTTC
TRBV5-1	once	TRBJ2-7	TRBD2	CASSMGLPVGEQYF	TGCGCCAGCAGCATGGGACTACCCGTGGGGGAGCAGTACTTC
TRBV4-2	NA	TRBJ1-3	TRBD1	CASSDKRYRGSSGNTIYF	TGTGCCAGCAGCGACAAGCGGTACAGGGGGAGCTCTGGAAACACCATATATTTT
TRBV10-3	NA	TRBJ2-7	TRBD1	CATTRDRAPYEQYF	TGTGCCACCACACGGGACAGGGCCCCCTACGAGCAGTACTTC
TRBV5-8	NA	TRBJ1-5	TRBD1	CASSRTGQSNQPQHF	TGTGCCAGCAGCCGGACAGGACAGAGCAATCAGCCCCAGCATTTT
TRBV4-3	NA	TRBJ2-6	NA	CASSQAARGANVLTF	TGCGCCAGCAGCCAGGCGGCTAGGGGGGCCAACGTCCTGACTTTC
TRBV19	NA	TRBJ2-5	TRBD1	CASMGTVQETQYF	TGTGCCAGTATGGGGACAGTGCAAGAGACCCAGTACTTC
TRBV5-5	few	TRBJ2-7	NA	CASSLGGYYEQYF	TGTGCCAGCAGCTTGGGCGGGTACTACGAGCAGTACTTC
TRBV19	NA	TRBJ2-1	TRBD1	CASSIDRTGGDNEQFF	TGTGCCAGTAGTATAGATAGGACAGGGGGGGACAATGAGCAGTTCTTC
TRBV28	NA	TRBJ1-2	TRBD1	CASSTGTGSTYGYTF	TGTGCCAGCAGTACCGGGACAGGTTCAACCTATGGCTACACCTTC
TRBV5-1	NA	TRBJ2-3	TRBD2	CASSPSGSVADTQYF	TGCGCCAGCAGCCCTAGCGGGAGCGTTGCAGATACGCAGTATTTT
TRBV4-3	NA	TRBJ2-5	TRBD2	CASSQMVSGTRQETQYF	TGCGCCAGCAGCCAAATGGTATCTGGGACTAGACAAGAGACCCAGTACTTC
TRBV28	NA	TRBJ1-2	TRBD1	CASSLKGWVTGDGYTF	TGTGCCAGCAGTTTGAAGGGTTGGGTTACAGGGGATGGCTACACCTTC
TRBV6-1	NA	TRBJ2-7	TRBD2	CASRLGGGSYEQYF	TGTGCCAGCAGGCTCGGGGGGGGATCCTACGAGCAGTACTTC
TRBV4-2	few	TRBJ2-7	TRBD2	CASSQDKTSGTDEQYF	TGTGCCAGCAGCCAAGATAAGACTAGCGGGACAGACGAGCAGTACTTC
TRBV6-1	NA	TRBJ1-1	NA	CASSEHKSPEAFF	TGTGCCAGCAGTGAACATAAGAGTCCTGAAGCTTTCTTT
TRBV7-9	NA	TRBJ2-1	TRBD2	CASSFLAGPYNEQFF	TGTGCCAGCAGCTTCCTAGCGGGACCCTACAATGAGCAGTTCTTC
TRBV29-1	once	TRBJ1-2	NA	CSVTPTGYGYTF	TGCAGCGTTACCCCGACAGGCTATGGCTACACCTTC
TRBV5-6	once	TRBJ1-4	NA	CASSSRRTLGEKLFF	TGTGCCAGCAGCTCTAGACGGACACTTGGGGAAAAACTGTTTTTT
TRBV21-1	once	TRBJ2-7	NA	CARNPGGNEQYF	TGTGCCAGAAACCCAGGGGGAAACGAGCAGTACTTC
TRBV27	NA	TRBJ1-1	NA	CASSLNGQSEAFF	TGTGCCAGCAGTCTAAATGGACAGTCTGAAGCTTTCTTT
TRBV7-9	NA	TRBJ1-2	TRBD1	CASSLEGQGAGYTF	TGTGCCAGCAGCTTAGAAGGACAGGGTGCTGGCTACACCTTC
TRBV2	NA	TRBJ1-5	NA	CASSRTTLRDQPQHF	TGTGCCAGCAGTCGGACTACCCTAAGGGATCAGCCCCAGCATTTT
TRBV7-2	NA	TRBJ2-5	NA	CASILEETQYF	TGTGCCAGCATCTTGGAGGAGACCCAGTACTTC
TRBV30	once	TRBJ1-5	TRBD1	CAWNRGGGNQPQHF	TGTGCCTGGAACAGGGGAGGAGGCAATCAGCCCCAGCATTTT
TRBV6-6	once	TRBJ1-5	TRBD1	CASGKDREWSNQPQHF	TGTGCCAGCGGAAAGGACAGGGAATGGAGCAATCAGCCCCAGCATTTT
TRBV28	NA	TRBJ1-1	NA	CASSLFSGGTEAFF	TGTGCCAGCAGTTTATTTTCGGGGGGTACTGAAGCTTTCTTT
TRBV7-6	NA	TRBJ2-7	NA	CASSTVSTYEQYF	TGTGCCAGTTCGACAGTATCGACCTACGAGCAGTACTTC
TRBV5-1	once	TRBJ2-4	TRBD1	CASSSTGQAVGKNIQYF	TGCGCCAGCAGTTCCACGGGACAGGCTGTTGGCAAAAACATTCAGTACTTC
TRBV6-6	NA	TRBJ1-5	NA	CASNGRGISNQPQHF	TGTGCCAGCAATGGTCGGGGAATAAGCAATCAGCCCCAGCATTTT
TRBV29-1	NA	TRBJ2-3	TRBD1	CSVEDRNTDTQYF	TGCAGCGTTGAGGACAGGAACACAGATACGCAGTATTTT
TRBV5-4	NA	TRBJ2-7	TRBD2	CASSLEGGRVYEQYF	TGTGCCAGCAGCTTGGAGGGCGGGAGGGTGTACGAGCAGTACTTC
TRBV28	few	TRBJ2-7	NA	CASSSRVYEQYF	TGTGCCAGCAGTTCGAGGGTCTACGAGCAGTACTTC
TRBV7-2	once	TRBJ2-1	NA	CASSHASDEQFF	TGTGCCAGCAGTCACGCCTCGGATGAGCAGTTCTTC
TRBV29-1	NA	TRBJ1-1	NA	CSVVPGDTEAFF	TGCAGCGTTGTGCCGGGGGACACTGAAGCTTTCTTT
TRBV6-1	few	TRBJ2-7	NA	CASSVNRDGEQYF	TGTGCCAGCAGTGTAAACAGGGACGGCGAGCAGTACTTC